This TCR beta chain is drawn from a study of memory CD4+ T cells and cytomegalovirus serostatus. Study-wide findings and caveats: CD4+ memory repertoires contained about 40% of the 164 reported CMV TCRbeta sequences. Median bootstrapped AUC for CMV status was about 0.94 originally, less than 0.93 US-trained.

A note on this clone: Its target is unknown.

This CDR3 is built from 14 residues. Trimming removed 3 bases from V and 0 bases from J, with 8 bases in between. Germline-derived CDR1 and CDR2 are KGHSH and LQKENI. Single viable CD3+CD4+CD8-CD45RO+ cells were sorted as the memory CD4+ T cells. Sequencing was performed with immunoSEQ multiplex PCR; in TCRdb, only in-frame clones are kept and a portion is missing. The sample comprises more than 50,000 clones, about 78% of which are singletons, and under 0.9% rests with the top ten. What was sequenced was memory CD4+ T cells from blood. This clonotype was obtained from an adult in good health and CMV-seronegative. The gene calls are TRBV18 and TRBJ1-1, with D possibly being TRBD1 (5 bases). Here the CDR3 reads CASSPATVNTEAFF. The CDR3 coding sequence is TGTGCCAGCTCACCGGCGACAGTGAACACTGAAGCTTTCTTT.